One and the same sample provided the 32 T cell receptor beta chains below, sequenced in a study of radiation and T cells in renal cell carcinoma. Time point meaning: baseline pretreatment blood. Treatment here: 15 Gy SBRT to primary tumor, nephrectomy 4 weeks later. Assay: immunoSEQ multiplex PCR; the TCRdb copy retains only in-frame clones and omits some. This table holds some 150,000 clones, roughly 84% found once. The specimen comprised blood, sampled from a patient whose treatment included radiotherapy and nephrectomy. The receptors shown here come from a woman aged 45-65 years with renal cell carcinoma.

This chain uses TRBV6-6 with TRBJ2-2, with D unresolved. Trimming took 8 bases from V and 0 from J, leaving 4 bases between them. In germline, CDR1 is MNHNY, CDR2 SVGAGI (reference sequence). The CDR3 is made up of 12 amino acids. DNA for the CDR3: TGTGCCAGCGGCCCGAACACCGGGGAGCTGTTTTTT. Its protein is CASGPNTGELFF.

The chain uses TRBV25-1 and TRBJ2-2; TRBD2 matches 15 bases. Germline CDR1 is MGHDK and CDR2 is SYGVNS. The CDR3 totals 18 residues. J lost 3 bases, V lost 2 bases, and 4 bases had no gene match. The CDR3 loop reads CASSEGTSGGIDTGELFF. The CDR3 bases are TGTGCCAGCAGTGAAGGGACTAGCGGGGGGATAGACACCGGGGAGCTGTTTTTT.

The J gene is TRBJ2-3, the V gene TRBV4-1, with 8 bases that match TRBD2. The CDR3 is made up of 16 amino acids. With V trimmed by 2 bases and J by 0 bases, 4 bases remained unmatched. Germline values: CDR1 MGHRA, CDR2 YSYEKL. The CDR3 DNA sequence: TGCGCCAGCAGCCAACATAGCGGGGTGAGCACAGATACGCAGTATTTT. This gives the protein CASSQHSGVSTDTQYF.

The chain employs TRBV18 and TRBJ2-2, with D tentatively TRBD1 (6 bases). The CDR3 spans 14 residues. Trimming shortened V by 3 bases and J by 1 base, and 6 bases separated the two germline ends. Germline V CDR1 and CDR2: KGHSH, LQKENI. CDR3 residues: CASSPRGNTGELFF. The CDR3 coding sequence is TGTGCCAGCTCACCCAGGGGGAACACCGGGGAGCTGTTTTTT.

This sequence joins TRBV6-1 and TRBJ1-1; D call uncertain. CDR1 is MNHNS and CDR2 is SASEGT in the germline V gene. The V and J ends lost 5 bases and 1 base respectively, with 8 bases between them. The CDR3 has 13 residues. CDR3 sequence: CASSWASNTEAFF. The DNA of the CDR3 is TGTGCCAGCAGTTGGGCCTCGAACACTGAAGCTTTCTTT.

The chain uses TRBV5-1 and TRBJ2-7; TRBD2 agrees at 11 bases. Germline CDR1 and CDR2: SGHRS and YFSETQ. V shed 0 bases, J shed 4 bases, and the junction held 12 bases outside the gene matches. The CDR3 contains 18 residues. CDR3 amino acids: CASSLVASGGLGQYEQYF. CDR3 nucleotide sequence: TGCGCCAGCAGCTTGGTAGCTAGCGGGGGGCTGGGTCAATACGAGCAGTACTTC.

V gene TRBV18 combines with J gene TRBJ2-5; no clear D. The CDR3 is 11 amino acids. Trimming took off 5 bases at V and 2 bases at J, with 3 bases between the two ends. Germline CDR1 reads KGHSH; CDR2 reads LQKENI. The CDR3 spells CASSSQETQYF. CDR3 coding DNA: TGTGCCAGCTCATCTCAAGAGACCCAGTACTTC.

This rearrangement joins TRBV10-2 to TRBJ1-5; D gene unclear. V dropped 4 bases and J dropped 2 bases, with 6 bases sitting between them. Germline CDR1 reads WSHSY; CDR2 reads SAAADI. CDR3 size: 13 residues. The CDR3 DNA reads TGCGCCAGCAGTGTTCAGGGCAATCAGCCCCAGCATTTT. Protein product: CASSVQGNQPQHF.

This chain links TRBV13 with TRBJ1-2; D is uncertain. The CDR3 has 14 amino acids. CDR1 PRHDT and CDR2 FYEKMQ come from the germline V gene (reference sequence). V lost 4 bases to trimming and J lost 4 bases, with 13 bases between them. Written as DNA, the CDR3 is TGTGCCAGCAGCTCGGACGGAAGACTCTATGGCTACACCTTC. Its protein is CASSSDGRLYGYTF.

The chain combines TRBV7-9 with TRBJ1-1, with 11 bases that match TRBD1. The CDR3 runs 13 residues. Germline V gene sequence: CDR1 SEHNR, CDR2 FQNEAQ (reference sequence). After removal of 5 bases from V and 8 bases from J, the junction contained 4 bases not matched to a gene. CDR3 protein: CASSIRTGGEAFF. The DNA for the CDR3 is TGTGCCAGCAGCATAAGGACAGGGGGCGAAGCTTTCTTT.

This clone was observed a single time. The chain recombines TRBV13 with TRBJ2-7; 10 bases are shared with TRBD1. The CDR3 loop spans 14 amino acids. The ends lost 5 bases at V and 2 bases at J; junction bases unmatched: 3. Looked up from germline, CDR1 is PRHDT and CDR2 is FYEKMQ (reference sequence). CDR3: CASSPTGGPYEQYF. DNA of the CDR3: TGTGCCAGCAGCCCGACAGGGGGCCCCTACGAGCAGTACTTC.

The CDR3, as DNA: TGTGCCAGCAGCTCTGGGGTCGGGACTAGTATGTATACCGCAGATACGCAGTATTTT. Translating it yields CASSSGVGTSMYTADTQYF. The V call is TRBV5-4, the J call TRBJ2-3; 8 bases are shared with TRBD2. V lost 3 bases and J lost 4; bases outside the gene matches: 19. The CDR3 covers 19 residues. Germline V gene sequence: CDR1 SGHNT, CDR2 YYREEE (reference sequence).

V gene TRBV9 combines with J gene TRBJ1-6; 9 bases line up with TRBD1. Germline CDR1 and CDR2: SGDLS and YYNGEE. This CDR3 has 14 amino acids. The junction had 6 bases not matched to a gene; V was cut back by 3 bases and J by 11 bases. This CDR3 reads CASSEVGQGTPLHF. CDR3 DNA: TGTGCCAGCAGCGAGGTGGGACAGGGTACACCCCTCCACTTT. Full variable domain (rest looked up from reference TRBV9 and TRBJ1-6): DSGVTQTPKHLITATGQRVTLRCSPRSGDLSVYWYQQSLDQGLQFLIQYYNGEERAKGNILERFSAQQFPDLHSELNLSSLELGDSALYFCASSEVGQGTPLHFGNGTRLTVT.

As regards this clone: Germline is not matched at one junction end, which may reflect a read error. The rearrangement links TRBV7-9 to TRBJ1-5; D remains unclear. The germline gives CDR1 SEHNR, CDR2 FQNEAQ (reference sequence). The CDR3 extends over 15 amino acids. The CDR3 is CASSLGTGSSQPQHF. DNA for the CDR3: TGTGCCAGCAGCTTAGGCACGGGTAGCAGTCAGCCCCAGCATTTT.

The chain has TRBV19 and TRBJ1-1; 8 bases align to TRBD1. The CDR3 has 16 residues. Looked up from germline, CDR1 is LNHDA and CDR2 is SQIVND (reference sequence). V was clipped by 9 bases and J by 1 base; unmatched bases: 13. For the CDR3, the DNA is TGTGCCAGGAGAGGACAGGGCTGCGGGGAGAACACTGAAGCTTTCTTT. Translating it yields CARRGQGCGENTEAFF.

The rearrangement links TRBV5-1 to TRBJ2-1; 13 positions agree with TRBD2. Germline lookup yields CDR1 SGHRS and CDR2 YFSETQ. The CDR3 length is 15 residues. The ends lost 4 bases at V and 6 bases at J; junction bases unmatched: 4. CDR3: CASSGRLAGGNEQFF. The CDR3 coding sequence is TGCGCCAGCAGCGGCCGACTAGCGGGGGGCAATGAGCAGTTCTTC.

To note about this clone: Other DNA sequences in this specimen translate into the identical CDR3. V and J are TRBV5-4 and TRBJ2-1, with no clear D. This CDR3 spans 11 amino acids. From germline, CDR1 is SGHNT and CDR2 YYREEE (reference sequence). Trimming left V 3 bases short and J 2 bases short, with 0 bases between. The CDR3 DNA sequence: TGTGCCAGCAGCTCCTACAATGAGCAGTTCTTC. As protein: CASSSYNEQFF.

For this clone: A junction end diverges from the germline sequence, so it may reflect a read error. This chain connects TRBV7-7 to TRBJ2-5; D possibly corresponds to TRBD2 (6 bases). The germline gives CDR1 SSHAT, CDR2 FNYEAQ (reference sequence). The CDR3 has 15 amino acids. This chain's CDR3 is CASSLAVGVKETQYF. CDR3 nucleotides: TGTGCTAGCAGCTTAGCGGTCGGGGTTAAAGAGACCCAGTACTTC.

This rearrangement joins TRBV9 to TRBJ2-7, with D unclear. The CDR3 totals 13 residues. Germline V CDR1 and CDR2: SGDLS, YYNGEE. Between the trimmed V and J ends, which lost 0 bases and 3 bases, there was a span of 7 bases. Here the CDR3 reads CASSVGQNYEQYF. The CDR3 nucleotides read TGTGCCAGCAGCGTAGGCCAAAACTACGAGCAGTACTTC.

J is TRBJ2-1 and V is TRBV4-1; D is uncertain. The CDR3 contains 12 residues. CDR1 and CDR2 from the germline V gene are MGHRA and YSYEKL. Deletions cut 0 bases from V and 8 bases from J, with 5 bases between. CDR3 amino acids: CASSQDRDEQFF. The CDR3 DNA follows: TGCGCCAGCAGCCAAGATAGGGATGAGCAGTTCTTC.

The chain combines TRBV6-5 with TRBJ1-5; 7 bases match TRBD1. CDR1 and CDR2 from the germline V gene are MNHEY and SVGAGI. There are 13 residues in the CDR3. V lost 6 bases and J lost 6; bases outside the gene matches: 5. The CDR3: CASSRQGIQPQHF. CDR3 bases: TGTGCCAGCAGCCGACAGGGAATTCAGCCCCAGCATTTT.

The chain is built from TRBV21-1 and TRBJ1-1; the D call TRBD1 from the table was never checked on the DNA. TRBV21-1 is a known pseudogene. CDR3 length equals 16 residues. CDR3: CASSIYRDPSITEAFF. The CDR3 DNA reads TGTGCCAGCAGCATCTACAGGGACCCCTCGATAACTGAAGCTTTCTTT.

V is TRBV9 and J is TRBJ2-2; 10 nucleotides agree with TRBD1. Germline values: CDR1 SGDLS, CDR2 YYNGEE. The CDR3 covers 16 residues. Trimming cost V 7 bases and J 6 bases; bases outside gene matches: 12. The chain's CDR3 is CASAHFPDRGPGELFF. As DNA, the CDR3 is TGTGCCAGCGCCCACTTCCCCGACAGGGGGCCCGGGGAGCTGTTTTTT.

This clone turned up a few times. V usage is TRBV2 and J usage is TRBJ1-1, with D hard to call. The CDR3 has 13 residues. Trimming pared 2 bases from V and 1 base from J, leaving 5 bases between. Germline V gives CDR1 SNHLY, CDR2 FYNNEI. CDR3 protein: CASSEHPNTEAFF. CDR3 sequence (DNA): TGTGCCAGCAGTGAACACCCGAACACTGAAGCTTTCTTT.

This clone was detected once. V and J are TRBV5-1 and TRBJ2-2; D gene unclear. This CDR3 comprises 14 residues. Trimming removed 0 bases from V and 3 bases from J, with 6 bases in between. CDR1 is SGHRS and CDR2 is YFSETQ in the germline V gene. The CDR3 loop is CASSLAIDTGELFF. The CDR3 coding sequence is TGCGCCAGCAGCTTGGCTATCGACACCGGGGAGCTGTTTTTT.

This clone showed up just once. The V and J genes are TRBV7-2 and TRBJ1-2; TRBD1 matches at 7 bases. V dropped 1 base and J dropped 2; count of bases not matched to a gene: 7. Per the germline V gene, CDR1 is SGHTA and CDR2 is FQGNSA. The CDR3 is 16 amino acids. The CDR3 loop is CASSLVSQGGNYGYTF. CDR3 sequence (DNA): TGTGCCAGCAGCTTAGTGAGCCAGGGGGGAAACTATGGCTACACCTTC.

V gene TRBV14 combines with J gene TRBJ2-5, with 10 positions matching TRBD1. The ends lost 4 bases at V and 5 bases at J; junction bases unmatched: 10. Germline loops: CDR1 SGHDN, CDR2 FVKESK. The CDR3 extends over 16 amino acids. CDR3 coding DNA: TGTGCCAGCAGCCCCCGGGGACAGGGGTATGGGGAGACCCAGTACTTC. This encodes CASSPRGQGYGETQYF.

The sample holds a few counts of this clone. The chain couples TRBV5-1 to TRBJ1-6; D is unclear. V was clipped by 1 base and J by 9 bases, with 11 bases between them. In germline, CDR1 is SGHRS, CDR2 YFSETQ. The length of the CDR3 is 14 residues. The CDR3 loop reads CASSLQSEGSPLHF. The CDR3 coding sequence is TGCGCCAGCAGCTTGCAGTCAGAAGGTTCACCCCTCCACTTT.

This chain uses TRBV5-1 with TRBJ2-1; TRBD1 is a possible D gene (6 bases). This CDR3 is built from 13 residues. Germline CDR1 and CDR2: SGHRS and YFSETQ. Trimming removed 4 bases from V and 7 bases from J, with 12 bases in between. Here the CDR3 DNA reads TGCGCCAGCAGCGTTAACAGGGTTAATGAGCAGTTCTTC. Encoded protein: CASSVNRVNEQFF.

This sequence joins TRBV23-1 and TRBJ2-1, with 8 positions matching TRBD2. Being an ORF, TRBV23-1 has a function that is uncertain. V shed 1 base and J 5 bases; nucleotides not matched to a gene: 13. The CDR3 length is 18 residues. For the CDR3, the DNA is TGCGCCAGCAGTCAATTAGCCTGCGGCGGGGGGACCGACAATGAGCAGTTCTTC. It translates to CASSQLACGGGTDNEQFF.

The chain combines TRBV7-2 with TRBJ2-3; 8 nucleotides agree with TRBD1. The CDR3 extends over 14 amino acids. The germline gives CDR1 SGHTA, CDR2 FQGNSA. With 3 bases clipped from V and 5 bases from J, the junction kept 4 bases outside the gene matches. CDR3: CASSFRGQGDTQYF. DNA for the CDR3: TGTGCCAGCAGCTTCAGGGGGCAAGGAGATACGCAGTATTTT.

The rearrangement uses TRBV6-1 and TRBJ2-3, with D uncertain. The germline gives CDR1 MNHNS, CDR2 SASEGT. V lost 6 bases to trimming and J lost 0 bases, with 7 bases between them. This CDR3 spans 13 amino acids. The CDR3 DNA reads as TGTGCCAGCAGGCAGGCCAGCACAGATACGCAGTATTTT. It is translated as CASRQASTDTQYF.